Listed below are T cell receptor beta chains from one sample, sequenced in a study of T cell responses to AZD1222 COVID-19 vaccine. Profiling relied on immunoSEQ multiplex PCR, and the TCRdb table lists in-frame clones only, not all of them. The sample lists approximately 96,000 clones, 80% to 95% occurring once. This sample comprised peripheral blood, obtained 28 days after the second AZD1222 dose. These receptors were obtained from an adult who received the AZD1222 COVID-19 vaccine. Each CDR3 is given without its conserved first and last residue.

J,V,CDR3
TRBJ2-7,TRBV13,ASSFGQSVTIYEQY
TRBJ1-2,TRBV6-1,ASSEVGRGDGYT
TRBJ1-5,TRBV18,ASSRGGVSNQPQH
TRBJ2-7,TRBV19,ASSIWASGGTTYEQY
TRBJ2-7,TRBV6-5,ASSPWDRPYEQY
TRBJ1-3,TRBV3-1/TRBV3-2,ASSRLSGNTIY
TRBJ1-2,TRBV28,ASRTGSPYGYT
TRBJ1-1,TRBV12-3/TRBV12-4,ASSLQGIDQAF
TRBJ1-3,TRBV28,ASSLFAFAGMGNTIY
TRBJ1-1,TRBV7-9,ASSSSGGNTEAF
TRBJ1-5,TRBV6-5,ASRGQGAPNQPQH
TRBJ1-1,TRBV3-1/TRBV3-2,ASSSRQGAWTEAF
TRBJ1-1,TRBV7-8,ASSLAETGSWGEAF
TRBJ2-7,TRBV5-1,ASSRWKGELEEQY
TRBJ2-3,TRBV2,ASESSGEGPDTQY
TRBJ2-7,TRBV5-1,ASSLVGGSPRQSIYEQY
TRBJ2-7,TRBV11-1,ASSPYGGEQY
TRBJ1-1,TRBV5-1,ASSPQGAITEAF
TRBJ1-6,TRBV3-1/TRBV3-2,ASSPRDGYNSPLH
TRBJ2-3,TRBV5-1,ASSPGLAGPTDTQY
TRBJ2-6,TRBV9,ASSFRDTSGANVLT
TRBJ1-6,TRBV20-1,SASQGRLSSYNSPLH
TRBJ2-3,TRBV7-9,ASSRLRELWSTDTQY
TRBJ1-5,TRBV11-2,ASSLERGSNQPQH
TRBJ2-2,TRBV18,AGADTLTGELF
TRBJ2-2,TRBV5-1,ASSLAGEGELF
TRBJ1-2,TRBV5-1,ASSRVGSVGYT
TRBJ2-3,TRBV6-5,ASSRSPGTQY
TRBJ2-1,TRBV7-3,ASSYTSGSYNEQF
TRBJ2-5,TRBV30,AWGKTGGYQETQY
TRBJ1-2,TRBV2,ASQDQDYGYT
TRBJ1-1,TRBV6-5,ASSGRFDQAF
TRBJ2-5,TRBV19,ASSKGRGGETQY
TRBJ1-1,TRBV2,ASSEDAEAF
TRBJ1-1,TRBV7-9,ASSLVEQGLEAF
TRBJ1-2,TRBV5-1,ASSLGGPNNYGYT
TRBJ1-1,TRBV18,ASSPLGQGARNTEAF
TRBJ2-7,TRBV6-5,ASRVSGSAPYEQY
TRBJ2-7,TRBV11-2,ASSLGISSYYEQY
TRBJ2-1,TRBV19,ASSSGTAQF
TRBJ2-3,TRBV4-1,ASSPTPPGSDTQY
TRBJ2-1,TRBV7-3,ASSLKAGFVDNEQF
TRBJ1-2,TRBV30,AFYPDSNYGYT
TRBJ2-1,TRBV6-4,ASRARWWQGVDEQF
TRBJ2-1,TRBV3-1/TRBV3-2,ASSRQGTDFNEQF
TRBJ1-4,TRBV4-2,ASNRGQTNEKLF
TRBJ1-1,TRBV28,ASSLFFGSSGRQAF
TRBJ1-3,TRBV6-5,ASSYSSQAAGNTIY
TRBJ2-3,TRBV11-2,ASSFRLRGASTDTQY
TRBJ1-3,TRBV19,ASSRSGGSGNTIY